This T cell receptor beta chain was sequenced in a study of blood T cell repertoires in COVID-19. About the study: Some COVID-19 samples were acute and others convalescent; all came from the United States, Italy and Spain. From T cells, B-cell-depleted T cells, or PBMCs came the material, which was cDNA or gDNA.

This clone has only a few counts. Study processing details: Researchers report that nucleated cell counts were estimated from reference gene primer amplification. Sequencing was performed with immunoSEQ multiplex PCR; in TCRdb, only in-frame clones are kept and a portion is missing. The V and J calls and clone size were taken over from that table, and D and trimming were inferred from the DNA. The sample includes about 120,000 clones, roughly 88% of them seen just once. The CDR3 runs to 14 residues. V lost 5 bases and J lost 2; bases outside the gene matches: 4. Germline CDR1 is SQVTM and CDR2 is ANQGSEA.

The sequence came from a woman in her forties or fifties with active or convalescent COVID-19. Sequencing was done on a sample of peripheral blood. The chain is built from TRBV29-1 and TRBJ2-7; 12 bases align to TRBD2. The DNA of the CDR3 is TGCAGCGTTAGGACTAGCGGGAATACCTACGAGCAGTACTTC. Its protein is CSVRTSGNTYEQYF.